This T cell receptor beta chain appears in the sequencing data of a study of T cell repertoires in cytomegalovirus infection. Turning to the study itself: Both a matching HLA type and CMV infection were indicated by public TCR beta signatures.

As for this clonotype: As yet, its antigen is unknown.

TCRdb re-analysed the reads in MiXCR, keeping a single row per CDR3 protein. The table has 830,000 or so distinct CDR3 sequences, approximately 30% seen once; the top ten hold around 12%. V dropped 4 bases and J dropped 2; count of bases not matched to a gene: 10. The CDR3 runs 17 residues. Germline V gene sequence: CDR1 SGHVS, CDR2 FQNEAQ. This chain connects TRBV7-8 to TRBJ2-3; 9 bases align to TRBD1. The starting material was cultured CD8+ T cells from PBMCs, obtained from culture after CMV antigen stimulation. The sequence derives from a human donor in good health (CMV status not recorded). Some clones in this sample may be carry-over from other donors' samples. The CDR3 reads CASSSGVGTGITDTQYF. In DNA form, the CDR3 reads TGTGCCAGCAGCTCGGGAGTCGGGACAGGGATCACAGATACGCAGTATTTT.